One T cell receptor (beta chain) is described in this entry. As yet, its antigen is unknown. The sample belongs to a study of OX40 agonist ivuxolimab in advanced cancers. Overall study findings and caveats: Expanded clones were, on average, more numerous in CD8+ T cells than in CD4+. With doses of 0.1 to 3.0 mg/kg, CD4+ and CD8+ blood T cells had undergone clonal expansion by week 6.

Trimming removed 8 bases at V and 5 bases at J, with 15 bases between. CDR3 length: 14 residues. Germline V CDR1 and CDR2: ENHRY, SYGVKD. Using immunoSEQ multiplex PCR, the repertoire was profiled, and TCRdb retains in-frame clones only, with some absent. The sample holds roughly 70,000 clones, roughly 78% seen once. The chain is built from TRBV10-3 and TRBJ2-2; weak D call: TRBD1 (5 bases). The sequence came from an adult with an advanced solid tumor such as melanoma, head and neck, liver or kidney cancer. The sample consisted of CD4+ or CD8+ T cells sorted from blood, taken in a trial of the OX40 agonist ivuxolimab. The chain's CDR3 is CAIERGLRTGELFF. The CDR3 DNA reads TGTGCCATCGAAAGGGGTTTAAGAACCGGGGAGCTGTTTTTT.